Reported below is one TCR beta chain. This record belongs to a study of CD8+CD57+ T cells in acquired aplastic anemia. This CDR3 has 14 amino acids. Per the germline V gene, CDR1 is SNHLY and CDR2 is FYNNEI. Between the trimmed V and J ends, which lost 6 bases and 8 bases, there was a span of 14 bases. Template material for TCR beta VDJ and CDR3 profiling consisted of genomic DNA. TCRdb ran MiXCR on the reads and lists one entry per CDR3 protein. The table lists roughly 130,000 distinct CDR3 sequences, 40% to 60% of them singletons. Sequencing was done on a sample of sorted CD4+, CD8+, or CD8+CD57+ T cells (not recorded which) from PBMCs. The J gene is TRBJ1-6, the V gene TRBV2; tentatively, D is TRBD1 (6 bases). The clonotype was recovered from a human donor in good health, serving as a control. Written as DNA, the CDR3 is TGTGCCAGCAGCCTGTCCGGGACATATTCACCCCTCCACTTT. Protein: CASSLSGTYSPLHF.